The present entry profiles one TCR beta chain with its context. Its cognate antigen is unknown. The entry originates in a study of OX40 agonist ivuxolimab in advanced cancers. Across the whole study: Two cutaneous melanoma patients and one hepatocellular carcinoma patient, three in all, had partial responses.

V was shortened by 5 bases and J by 2 bases, with 13 bases between the two germline ends. This CDR3 is 14 amino acids long. Germline V gene data show CDR1 as LGHNT and CDR2 as FRNRAP. Assay: immunoSEQ multiplex PCR; the TCRdb copy retains only in-frame clones and omits some. The repertoire holds 14,000 to 15,000 clones, with about four fifths as singletons. Whole-study results and caveats: Certain nonresponders likewise exhibited a low normalized T-cell clonal expansion. Among the least clonally expanded were partial responders at 0.1-3.0 mg/kg.

This chain connects TRBV12-5 to TRBJ2-7; weak D call: TRBD1 (6 bases). This sample comprised CD4+ or CD8+ T cells sorted from blood, obtained in a trial of the OX40 agonist ivuxolimab. The TCR originated in an adult with an advanced solid tumor such as melanoma, head and neck, liver or kidney cancer. This CDR3 reads CASGPPGQPYEQYF. DNA of the CDR3: TGTGCTAGTGGTCCTCCGGGACAACCCTACGAGCAGTACTTC. The full variable domain, completed using reference TRBV12-5 and TRBJ2-7, is DARVTQTPRHKVTEMGQEVTMRCQPILGHNTVFWYRQTMMQGLELLAYFRNRAPLDDSGMPKDRFSAEMPDATLATLKIQPSEPRDSAVYFCASGPPGQPYEQYFGPGTRLTVT.